This entry is about one T cell receptor beta chain. This receptor's antigen is unknown. Base qualities are not at hand, and no much larger clone is one base apart. Via the germline V gene, CDR1 is SGHRS and CDR2 YFSETQ. The cysteine opens and the phenylalanine closes a CDR3 of 14 amino acids. The DNA shown is the 42-base CDR3, in frame from base 1. Trimming takes 0 bases from V and 6 bases from J, and the germline ends sit 9 bases apart. The data were obtained in a study of T cell repertoires and leukemia-associated antigens (dated by TCRdb to between 2019 and 2020). A note on the overall study: About 5.1 to 7 million read pairs and about 3.3 to 5.0 million effective reads were obtained per sample, with roughly 15 million effective reads obtained overall. Using in vitro peptide stimulation of healthy T cells, the study sought to determine the antigen recognized by a TCR Vbeta21 clone earlier detected in CML patients. Study-wide conclusions, independent of this receptor: Direct testing of the expanded clones' antigen specificity and function was not done, and further investigation was required. Numbers of Vbeta genes (around 66), Jbeta genes (over twelve), VDJ rearrangements and unique CDR3s did not differ significantly among the four groups.

Total RNA was extracted from the cultured T cells using TRIzol reagent. 5' rapid amplification of cDNA ends (5'RACE) was the method used to amplify TCRbeta libraries from the RNA. Before sequencing, Qubit, an Agilent instrument, and quantitative PCR were used to check library concentration and integrity. Qualified libraries were sequenced on Illumina HiSeq or MiSeq by a commercial service provider. As for the authors' bioinformatics: MiXCR version 1.8.2 was used to identify TCR sequences in each sample. For a clone to count as qualified, its CDR3 had to be longer than four amino acids, its nucleotide length had to be in-frame, and the clone could not contain a stop codon. A read counted as effective if the read contained the complete CDR3 structure. RT-PCR with 24 Vbeta primers, GeneScan spectratyping, and Sanger sequencing were used to validate expanded clones. TCRdb's own reprocessing of the public reads used fastp at Q25 and MiXCR and kept productive beta chains. Under each unique CDR3 protein, matching rows form one entry showing the most common genes and DNA. TCRdb's processing, not the authors' own work, is the source of the V and J calls. The sample profile shows almost 10,000 distinct CDR3 sequences; roughly 43% of them were found once. The ten largest account for over 50% of the sample.

As a first step, CD3+ T cells were rested overnight at roughly 2.5 million cells/mL in RPMI 1640 lacking fetal bovine serum. MACS immunomagnetic beads were used, per the manufacturer's instructions, to isolate CD3+ T cells from PBMCs. The clonotype originates from a female donor in good health. The sequenced material came from CD3+ T cells sorted from blood and cultured. The chain is made from TRBV5-1 and TRBJ2-2; the D gene cannot be resolved reliably. The sequence in DNA is TGCGCCAGCAGCTTGGAAGGTGGGGCCGGGGAGCTGTTTTTT. The translation is CASSLEGGAGELFF.